The clone carrying this TCR beta chain was picked up a small number of times. The antigen is undetermined. The TCR beta CDR3 regions underwent amplification using RNA transcripts as the source. Using the HTBI primer set, a first-round RT-PCR was run on the TCR CDR3. TCRdb analysed the multiplex PCR reads with MiXCR anew, one entry per CDR3 protein. Among 500,000 to 650,000 distinct CDR3 sequences listed, roughly 15% were seen once. There are 11 residues in the CDR3. V trimming: 5 bases; J trimming: 6 bases; junction bases outside the gene matches: 1. The germline CDR1 and CDR2 sequences are LNHDA and SQIVND (reference sequence). The diagnoses drew upon clinical symptoms, serum thyroxine and TRAb, thyroid ultrasound and orbital computed tomography. The data were obtained in a study of T cells in Graves' hyperthyroidism and ophthalmopathy. The study's findings and limits: Ophthalmopathy was predicted by the model a median of 6.5 months ahead of onset.

The TCR comes from a woman aged 45-59 years with Graves' ophthalmopathy. The chain combines TRBV19 with TRBJ2-7; 7 bases fit TRBD1. Material for sequencing was blood. DNA for the CDR3: TGTGCCAGTAGTGGGACAGCCGAGCAGTACTTC. It encodes CASSGTAEQYF.